The 23 T cell receptor beta chains below come from one sample, sequenced in a study of T-cell reconstitution after alpha-beta-depleted transplantation in children. Unique molecular identifiers were used in preparing the TCRbeta library. TCRdb reprocessed the PCR reads with MiXCR, giving one entry per CDR3 protein. The sample lists approximately 500,000 distinct CDR3 sequences; 8% to 11% were seen once. Sample: PBMCs, taken before TCRalphabeta/CD19-depleted stem cell transplant. These receptors all stem from a child aged 2-15 years with inherited bone marrow failure, due to receive a stem cell transplant.

The sample holds many counts of this clonotype. This chain uses TRBV11-2 with TRBJ1-1; D unresolved. This CDR3 comprises 14 residues. Germline-derived CDR1 and CDR2 are SGHAT and FQNNGV. V lost 1 base, J lost 2 bases, and 8 bases lay in between. DNA for the CDR3: TGTGCCAGCAGCTTAGCTGTCCGCAACACTGAAGCTTTCTTT. It is translated as CASSLAVRNTEAFF.

This clonotype was counted only a few times. CDR3 coding DNA: TGTGCCAGCAGCCTCACAGGGCCCAAATCACCCCTCCACTTT. Encoded protein: CASSLTGPKSPLHF. This chain uses TRBV27 with TRBJ1-6, with D tentatively TRBD1 (6 bases). Germline V gene lookup returns CDR1 MNHEY and CDR2 SMNVEV (reference sequence). V was clipped by 6 bases and J by 10 bases, with 16 bases between them. This CDR3 is built from 14 residues.

In this sample, this clonotype turned up many times. J is TRBJ2-5 and V is TRBV7-8; no clear D. CDR1 is SGHVS, CDR2 FQNEAQ, per germline. V was clipped by 2 bases and J by 4 bases, with 5 bases between them. The CDR3 is made up of 12 amino acids. In DNA form, the CDR3 reads TGTGCCAGCAGCTTACATGGAGAGACCCAGTACTTC. Protein: CASSLHGETQYF.

Concerning this clonotype itself: This clone may be a read error of a much larger clone one base away. The chain is built from TRBV27 and TRBJ1-5; D is perhaps TRBD1 (6 bases). The CDR3 consists of 15 residues. V dropped 4 bases and J dropped 3 bases, with 13 bases sitting between them. Germline V gene lookup returns CDR1 MNHEY and CDR2 SMNVEV (reference sequence). The CDR3 nucleotides read TGTGCCAGCAGTTCCTCGACAGGAGACAATCAGCCCCAGCATTTT. Its translation: CASSSSTGDNQPQHF.

This clonotype has a count of ten or more. The V and J genes are TRBV5-1 and TRBJ1-2; no reliable D call. Germline V gene lookup returns CDR1 SGHRS and CDR2 YFSETQ. CDR3 length equals 16 residues. Trimming shortened V by 1 base and J by 2 bases, and 15 bases separated the two germline ends. The chain's CDR3 is CASSLSAAYRNYGYTF. In DNA, the CDR3 is TGCGCCAGCAGCTTGAGTGCGGCATACCGAAACTATGGCTACACCTTC.

In this sample, this clonotype turned up many times. The CDR3 reads CASSQAEWNEQFF. CDR3 sequence (DNA): TGTGCCAGCAGCCAAGCGGAGTGGAACGAGCAGTTCTTC. This chain joins TRBV14 and TRBJ2-1; no clear D gene. Deletions cut 1 base from V and 10 bases from J, with 11 bases between. The CDR3 totals 13 residues. Germline V lookup: CDR1 SGHDN, CDR2 FVKESK.

This clonotype occurred a few times. The chain is built from TRBV4-1 and TRBJ1-2, with D possibly matching TRBD1 (5 bases). V dropped 2 bases and J dropped 0 bases, with 22 bases sitting between them. The CDR3 runs 19 residues. Germline V lookup: CDR1 MGHRA, CDR2 YSYEKL. In DNA, the CDR3 is TGCGCCAGCAGCCAAACCCCTTCGGGGGTGGACTTAGCTAACTATGGCTACACCTTC. This gives the protein CASSQTPSGVDLANYGYTF.

V and J are TRBV12-3 or TRBV12-4 and TRBJ2-3; D unresolved. With 4 bases removed from V and 0 bases from J, the gap between germline ends came to 11 bases. This CDR3 region has 15 residues. The CDR3, as DNA: TGTGCCAGCAGTTCCCCCATATCTAGCACAGATACGCAGTATTTT. Translation: CASSSPISSTDTQYF.

This clonotype was seen ten or more times. The chain couples TRBV15 to TRBJ2-3; no clear D. The CDR3 totals 12 residues. The V and J ends lost 0 bases and 8 bases respectively, with 6 bases between them. Germline CDR1 LNHNV, CDR2 YYDKDF (reference sequence). The CDR3 nucleotides read TGTGCCACCAGCAGAGATTCGAGTACGCAGTATTTT. Translation gives CATSRDSSTQYF. Drawing the rest from reference TRBV15 and TRBJ2-3, the complete variable domain is DAMVIQNPRYQVTQFGKPVTLSCSQTLNHNVMYWYQQKSSQAPKLLFHYYDKDFNNEADTPDNFQSRRPNTSFCFLDIRSPGLGDTAMYLCATSRDSSTQYFGPGTRLTVL.

This clonotype was detected ten times or more. The genes are TRBV20-1 and TRBJ2-2; 7 nucleotides align to TRBD1. J gave up 3 bases and V 6 bases, and 7 bases lay outside the gene matches. The length of the CDR3 is 14 residues. CDR1 is DFQATT, CDR2 SNEGSKA, per germline (reference sequence). The CDR3 region is CSAPTGQDTGELFF. The CDR3 region has the DNA TGCAGTGCGCCGACAGGGCAGGACACCGGGGAGCTGTTTTTT.

The chain combines TRBV10-3 with TRBJ1-1, with unresolved D. Germline-derived CDR1 and CDR2 are ENHRY and SYGVKD. The CDR3 is 12 residues long. The V end lost 0 bases, the J end lost 7 bases, and 6 bases lay between the germline ends. The CDR3: CAISESEVEAFF. CDR3 bases: TGTGCCATCAGTGAGTCCGAAGTTGAAGCTTTCTTT.

At least ten counts were recorded for this clonotype. V is TRBV4-3 and J is TRBJ2-5, with 12 bases fitting TRBD2. The ends lost 0 bases at V and 4 bases at J; junction bases unmatched: 9. The germline V gene has CDR1 LGHNA and CDR2 YSLEER. The CDR3 is 18 amino acids. CDR3 coding DNA: TGCGCCAGCAGCCAAGATGGGCTAGCGGGAGGGTTAGCAGAGACCCAGTACTTC. Translated: CASSQDGLAGGLAETQYF.

The table lists this clonotype with many counts. V is TRBV20-1 and J is TRBJ2-3; TRBD2 is a possible D gene (5 bases). Trimming removed 0 bases at V and 5 bases at J, with 12 bases between. CDR3 size: 14 residues. Germline-derived CDR1 and CDR2 are DFQATT and SNEGSKA (reference sequence). CDR3 protein: CSARDRGPGDTQYF. In nucleotides, the CDR3 is TGCAGTGCTAGAGATCGAGGGCCGGGAGATACGCAGTATTTT.

This clonotype was seen at least ten times. The chain couples TRBV28 to TRBJ2-5; D is possibly TRBD2 (6 bases). Looked up from germline, CDR1 is MDHEN and CDR2 is SYDVKM. V lost 2 bases and J lost 5, with 18 bases in between. CDR3 size: 16 residues. CDR3 sequence (DNA): TGTGCCAGCAGTTTAAACGCGGGACCTCAACGGGAGACCCAGTACTTC. This gives the protein CASSLNAGPQRETQYF. Together with reference TRBV28 and TRBJ2-5, the CDR3 gives the full variable domain: DVKVTQSSRYLVKRTGEKVFLECVQDMDHENMFWYRQDPGLGLRLIYFSYDVKMKEKGDIPEGYSVSREKKERFSLILESASTNQTSMYLCASSLNAGPQRETQYFGPGTRLLVL.

This clonotype came up a few times. V gene TRBV23-1 combines with J gene TRBJ2-3; a weak D match, TRBD1 (5 bases). TRBV23-1 is an open reading frame whose function is uncertain. The CDR3 is 15 amino acids. Trimming cost V 4 bases and J 2 bases, with 13 bases left between them. CDR3 in amino acids: CASSRWGTFTDTQYF. In DNA, the CDR3 is TGCGCCAGCAGTCGGTGGGGCACCTTCACAGATACGCAGTATTTT.

Notes on this clonotype: Just one base apart from a much larger clone, this may be a read error. The genes are TRBV9 and TRBJ2-1, with 9 bases aligning to TRBD2. CDR3 length equals 17 residues. CDR1 is SGDLS, CDR2 YYNGEE, per germline. The DNA of the CDR3 is TGTGCCAGCACGCAGCGGGAGGCAATGAGCTCCTACAATGACCAGTTCTTC. It codes for CASTQREAMSSYNDQFF.

In its sample, this clonotype was seen many times. This chain links TRBV6-2 or TRBV6-3 with TRBJ1-5; tentatively, D is TRBD1 (5 bases). The V and J ends lost 5 bases and 1 base respectively, with 15 bases between them. CDR1 is MNHEY, CDR2 SVGEGT, per germline. This CDR3 region has 16 residues. CDR3 sequence reads: CASSPDRGRSNQPQHF. CDR3 in DNA: TGTGCCAGCAGTCCCGATAGGGGTCGGAGCAATCAGCCCCAGCATTTT.

This clonotype appeared many times. The V gene is TRBV5-6, the J gene TRBJ2-1, with D maybe TRBD1 (5 bases). Looked up from germline, CDR1 is SGHDT and CDR2 is YYEEEE. The CDR3 runs to 15 residues. The V gene lost 0 bases and the J gene lost 2 bases, with 9 bases spanning the gap. The CDR3 here is CASSLVPGPYNEQFF. DNA of the CDR3: TGTGCCAGCAGCTTGGTTCCAGGGCCCTACAATGAGCAGTTCTTC.

This clonotype appeared many times. The chain joins TRBV20-1 to TRBJ2-3; 8 positions match TRBD2. The CDR3 runs to 15 residues. With V trimmed by 1 base and J by 6 bases, 9 bases remained unmatched. The germline V gene encodes CDR1 DFQATT and CDR2 SNEGSKA (reference sequence). The chain's CDR3 is CSARVREGQSDTQYF. CDR3 bases: TGCAGTGCTAGAGTCCGGGAGGGCCAATCGGATACGCAGTATTTT.

The table lists this clonotype with a few counts. The chain links TRBV7-2 to TRBJ2-7, with TRBD2 matching 9 bases. Germline V gene sequence: CDR1 SGHTA, CDR2 FQGNSA. V lost 5 bases, J lost 5 bases, and 10 bases stayed unmatched. The length of the CDR3 is 15 residues. The CDR3 bases are TGTGCCAGCAGCGAAGTTAGCGGGAGCTGGAACGAGCAGTACTTC. Protein product: CASSEVSGSWNEQYF.

In its sample, this clonotype was seen many times. The V gene is TRBV6-1, the J gene TRBJ1-2; 7 nucleotides line up with TRBD1. Germline V gene lookup returns CDR1 MNHNS and CDR2 SASEGT. V shed 6 bases and J 8 bases; nucleotides not matched to a gene: 9. The CDR3 covers 13 residues. The CDR3 DNA reads as TGTGCCAGCAGAATGGGACAGTTATTAGGCTACACCTTC. Amino acids: CASRMGQLLGYTF.

CDR3 region: CASSDSGGNQPQHF. The DNA of the CDR3 is TGCGCCAGCAGCGATTCAGGGGGGAACCAGCCCCAGCATTTT. V gene TRBV5-1 combines with J gene TRBJ1-5, with 7 bases that match TRBD1. Losses at the gene ends were 4 bases for V and 7 bases for J; bases not matched to a gene: 8. This CDR3 comprises 14 residues. Germline lookup yields CDR1 SGHRS and CDR2 YFSETQ.

There are many counts of this clonotype. The J gene is TRBJ2-3, the V gene TRBV28, with 8 bases that match TRBD2. The CDR3 sequence is 14 residues long. Germline-derived CDR1 and CDR2 are MDHEN and SYDVKM. V dropped 3 bases and J dropped 5; count of bases not matched to a gene: 4. The CDR3 protein is CASSFTGGEDTQYF. The CDR3 nucleotides read TGTGCCAGCAGTTTTACGGGAGGGGAAGATACGCAGTATTTT. Complete variable domain (other parts from reference TRBV28 and TRBJ2-3): DVKVTQSSRYLVKRTGEKVFLECVQDMDHENMFWYRQDPGLGLRLIYFSYDVKMKEKGDIPEGYSVSREKKERFSLILESASTNQTSMYLCASSFTGGEDTQYFGPGTRLTVL.